This record covers a single T cell receptor (beta chain). The data derive from a study of blood T cell repertoires in COVID-19. Background on the study: Collection of acute and convalescent COVID-19 samples took place in the United States, Italy and Spain.

Sequencing was performed with immunoSEQ multiplex PCR; in TCRdb, only in-frame clones are kept and a portion is missing. Among approximately 450,000 clones, 87% were seen once, and the ten largest hold under 2.5%. J lost 1 base, V lost 3 bases, and 5 bases had no gene match. This CDR3 comprises 15 residues. The germline CDR1 and CDR2 sequences are SEHNR and FQNEAQ (reference sequence). The V and J genes are TRBV7-9 and TRBJ1-1; 7 bases fit TRBD1. This receptor was identified in a woman aged 18-35 years with acute COVID-19. The source material was PBMCs or T cells enriched from blood (not recorded which). The CDR3 bases are TGTGCCAGCAGCTTGGAGGGGGCGAGGAACACTGAAGCTTTCTTT. It translates to CASSLEGARNTEAFF.